This T cell receptor (beta chain) was recorded in a study of T-cell reconstitution after alpha-beta-depleted transplantation in children. General observations from the study: Hyperexpanded clones declined; after one year, newly produced T cells mostly supplied diversity. Several hundred expanded graft clones reportedly were the source of alpha-beta T cells about two months after transplant. Some patients' high day-60 TCRbeta diversity was traced to surviving recipient T cells and thymic progenitors.

The TCRbeta library was prepared with unique molecular identifiers. TCRdb redid the calling of the PCR reads with MiXCR, one entry per CDR3 protein. The sample records about 74,000 distinct CDR3 sequences, about 14% being singletons. As to this clonotype: The antigen remains unidentified.

The CDR3 is made up of 14 amino acids. Trimming removed 0 bases at V and 4 bases at J, with 10 bases between. CDR1 and CDR2 (germline): MNHEY, SVGAGI. Specimen: PBMCs, mostly from graft donor cells, collected 180 days after TCRalphabeta/CD19-depleted stem cell transplant. The TCR originated in a male patient between 2 and 15 years old who had a stem cell transplant for acute lymphoblastic leukemia, so the T cells may come from the graft donor. This chain links TRBV6-5 with TRBJ2-7; no clear D gene. The CDR3 region has the DNA TGTGCCAGCAGTTACTCGAAGAAGGCTTACGAGCAGTACTTC. Translated: CASSYSKKAYEQYF.